This T cell receptor beta chain comes out of a study of cytomegalovirus exposure and HLA in healthy donors. At the level of the study: The roughly 110 validation repertoires were produced on the same platform as the 720 or so repertoires of the first cohort. This was reported in a later analysis. Overall study results and limits: Some public TCRs appeared in many individuals, while most sequences were rare. Associated with cytomegalovirus, according to the listing, were approximately 160 TCR beta chains.

The method was immunoSEQ multiplex PCR; TCRdb's version includes in-frame clones alone and lacks a portion of them. The table has roughly 140,000 clones, about 89% seen once. V dropped 4 bases and J dropped 4 bases, with 13 bases sitting between them. Germline V gene sequence: CDR1 MNHNS, CDR2 SASEGT. This CDR3 is 14 amino acids long. In its sample, this clone was seen a few times. As yet, its antigen is unknown. Sequencing used PBMCs. The receptor was derived from a woman between 18 and 30 years old in good health and CMV-seropositive. The chain is built from TRBV6-1 and TRBJ1-1, with a tentative D call TRBD1 (5 bases). The CDR3 DNA reads TGTGCCAGCAGTGTGGAGGGGTCAGGCACTGAAGCTTTCTTT. Encoded protein: CASSVEGSGTEAFF.